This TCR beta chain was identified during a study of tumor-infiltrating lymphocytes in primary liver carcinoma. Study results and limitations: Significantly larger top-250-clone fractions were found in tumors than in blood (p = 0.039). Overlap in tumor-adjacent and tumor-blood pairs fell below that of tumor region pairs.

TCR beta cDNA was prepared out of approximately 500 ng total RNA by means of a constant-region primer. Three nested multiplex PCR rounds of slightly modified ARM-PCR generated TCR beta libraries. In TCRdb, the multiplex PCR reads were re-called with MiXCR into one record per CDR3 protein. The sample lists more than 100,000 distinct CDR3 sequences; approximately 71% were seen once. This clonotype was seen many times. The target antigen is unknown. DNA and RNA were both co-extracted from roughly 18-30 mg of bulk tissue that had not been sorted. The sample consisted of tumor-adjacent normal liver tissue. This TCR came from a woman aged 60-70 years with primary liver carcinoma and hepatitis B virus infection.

The CDR3 region has the DNA TGTGCCAGCAGCTTGCTGGGCAGGGGGCAGGCAGATACGCAGTATTTT. This encodes CASSLLGRGQADTQYF. The rearrangement joins TRBV5-6 to TRBJ2-3; 8 bases line up with TRBD1. The germline V gene has CDR1 SGHDT and CDR2 YYEEEE. V shed 1 base and J 4 bases; nucleotides not matched to a gene: 8. This CDR3 has 16 residues.